Listed here are 31 T cell receptor beta chains from one sample, sequenced in a study of cytomegalovirus exposure and HLA in healthy donors. With 60 Vbeta and 13 Jbeta primers, the PCR was carried out. Here immunoSEQ multiplex PCR was the method, and the copy in TCRdb shows in-frame clones only, minus some. The sample lists around 100,000 clones, around 84% occurring once. Sequenced: PBMCs. These receptors all stem from a woman aged 40-49 years in good health and CMV-seropositive.

This rearrangement joins TRBV4-2 to TRBJ2-1; 14 bases align to TRBD2. The junction had 12 bases not matched to a gene; V was cut back by 7 bases and J by 7 bases. The germline V gene has CDR1 LGHNA and CDR2 YNFKEQ. The CDR3 covers 17 residues. In nucleotides, the CDR3 is TGTGCCAGCAACAACCCGGGACTAGCGGGAGTGAAGAATGAGCAGTTCTTC. Translation: CASNNPGLAGVKNEQFF.

The chain carries TRBV15 and TRBJ2-7, with 8 positions matching TRBD1. The CDR3 sequence is 13 residues long. V lost 0 bases, J lost 6 bases, and 1 base stayed unmatched. Germline assignment: CDR1 LNHNV and CDR2 YYDKDF (reference sequence). Here the CDR3 DNA reads TGTGCCACCAGCAGAGACAGGGGGCCCGAGCAGTACTTC. It specifies CATSRDRGPEQYF. The whole variable domain, filled in from reference TRBV15 and TRBJ2-7, reads DAMVIQNPRYQVTQFGKPVTLSCSQTLNHNVMYWYQQKSSQAPKLLFHYYDKDFNNEADTPDNFQSRRPNTSFCFLDIRSPGLGDTAMYLCATSRDRGPEQYFGPGTRLTVT.

Worth noting for this clone: At one boundary the junction diverges from the germline segment, which might be a read error. V and J are TRBV6-6 and TRBJ2-1; 13 positions match TRBD2. Germline CDR1 reads MNHNY; CDR2 reads SVGAGI (reference sequence). This CDR3 has 14 residues. The CDR3 region is CASSSGTSGVRNLF. The CDR3 DNA is TGTGCCAGCAGTTCCGGGACTAGCGGGGTTAGAAACCTCTTC.

The J gene is TRBJ1-5, the V gene TRBV2; no clear D. Germline V gene data show CDR1 as SNHLY and CDR2 as FYNNEI. The V and J ends lost 3 bases and 1 base respectively, with 4 bases between them. This CDR3 has 13 residues. CDR3 sequence (DNA): TGTGCCAGCAGTGACCGGAGCAATCAGCCCCAGCATTTT. Protein sequence: CASSDRSNQPQHF.

The chain employs TRBV5-1 and TRBJ2-5; 10 nucleotides align to TRBD2. With 3 bases clipped from V and 6 bases from J, the junction kept 8 bases outside the gene matches. Germline CDR1 SGHRS, CDR2 YFSETQ. The CDR3 length is 15 residues. The CDR3: CASSSSTSGLKTQYF. The CDR3 nucleotides are TGCGCCAGCAGCTCCTCGACTAGCGGGCTGAAGACCCAGTACTTC.

J is TRBJ2-4 and V is TRBV18; 7 bases line up with TRBD1. The V gene's germline CDR1 is KGHSH and CDR2 LQKENI. This CDR3 has 14 amino acids. Trimming cost V 0 bases and J 8 bases; bases outside gene matches: 4. The CDR3 loop reads CASSPPGQVDIQYF. The CDR3 bases are TGTGCCAGCTCACCACCCGGACAGGTAGACATTCAGTACTTC. Full variable domain (missing parts from reference TRBV18 and TRBJ2-4): NAGVMQNPRHLVRRRGQEARLRCSPMKGHSHVYWYRQLPEEGLKFMVYLQKENIIDESGMPKERFSAEFPKEGPSILRIQQVVRGDSAAYFCASSPPGQVDIQYFGAGTRLSVL.

The V and J genes are TRBV5-1 and TRBJ2-7, with D uncertain. In germline, CDR1 is SGHRS, CDR2 YFSETQ. The V end lost 0 bases, the J end lost 4 bases, and 11 bases lay between the germline ends. This CDR3 is 14 amino acids long. The CDR3 loop reads CASSLERAPYEQYF. CDR3 sequence (DNA): TGCGCCAGCAGCTTGGAAAGAGCGCCATACGAGCAGTACTTC. Full variable domain (missing parts from reference TRBV5-1 and TRBJ2-7): KAGVTQTPRYLIKTRGQQVTLSCSPISGHRSVSWYQQTPGQGLQFLFEYFSETQRNKGNFPGRFSGRQFSNSRSEMNVSTLELGDSALYLCASSLERAPYEQYFGPGTRLTVT.

The chain recombines TRBV5-1 with TRBJ2-1; the match to TRBD2 covers 7 bases. CDR3 length equals 16 residues. V was clipped by 4 bases and J by 3 bases; unmatched bases: 10. The V gene's germline CDR1 is SGHRS and CDR2 YFSETQ. CDR3 in DNA: TGCGCCAGCAGCCTGATGGCTAGCGGATACTACAATGAGCAGTTCTTC. Protein product: CASSLMASGYYNEQFF.

The gene calls are TRBV2 and TRBJ2-5; weak D call: TRBD2 (6 bases). In germline, CDR1 is SNHLY, CDR2 FYNNEI. The germline V and J ends were trimmed by 7 bases and 2 bases, with 8 bases remaining between them. The length of the CDR3 is 12 residues. The CDR3 nucleotides read TGTGCCAGCAAGCGGGTACAAGAGACCCAGTACTTC. This codes for CASKRVQETQYF.

Written as DNA, the CDR3 is TGTGCCAGCAGTTACCTCGCAGGGAACTATGGCTACACCTTC. Its translation is CASSYLAGNYGYTF. V usage is TRBV6-6 and J usage is TRBJ1-2; D is possibly TRBD1 (5 bases). The CDR3 contains 14 residues. V shed 2 bases and J shed 2 bases, with 9 bases lying between them. Germline V gives CDR1 MNHNY, CDR2 SVGAGI (reference sequence).

This sequence joins TRBV10-2 and TRBJ1-5, with D possibly matching TRBD1 (5 bases). Trimming shortened V by 6 bases and J by 7 bases, and 16 bases separated the two germline ends. This CDR3 is 14 amino acids long. CDR1 and CDR2 (germline): WSHSY, SAAADI. CDR3: CASSTWARGQPQHF. DNA for the CDR3: TGCGCCAGCAGCACTTGGGCAAGGGGACAGCCCCAGCATTTT.

This clone came up a few times. The rearrangement joins TRBV6-1 to TRBJ2-2; perhaps TRBD2 as D (5 bases). The length of the CDR3 is 15 residues. The germline CDR1 and CDR2 sequences are MNHNS and SASEGT. Trimming removed 2 bases at V and 6 bases at J, with 13 bases between. CDR3 nucleotide sequence: TGTGCCAGCAGTGAACCCTGGAAGGAGGCCGGGGAGCTGTTTTTT. Protein: CASSEPWKEAGELFF.

This clone was observed a few times. V is TRBV10-3 and J is TRBJ2-7; TRBD2 matches at 15 bases. The CDR3 totals 19 residues. V dropped 2 bases and J dropped 3; count of bases not matched to a gene: 11. In germline, CDR1 is ENHRY, CDR2 SYGVKD. CDR3 DNA: TGTGCCATCAGTGAGACGGGACTAGCGGGAGGCCGGTGGGTCTACGAGCAGTACTTC. Translated, it gives CAISETGLAGGRWVYEQYF.

The chain couples TRBV10-3 to TRBJ2-1, with 10 bases aligning to TRBD2. Germline lookup yields CDR1 ENHRY and CDR2 SYGVKD. V dropped 5 bases and J dropped 7; count of bases not matched to a gene: 5. The CDR3 extends over 14 amino acids. In DNA form, the CDR3 reads TGTGCCATCAGTAGAGCGGGAGGGGAGAATGAGCAGTTCTTC. Translation: CAISRAGGENEQFF.

The chain uses TRBV14 and TRBJ2-1; 13 bases map to TRBD2. CDR1 and CDR2 (germline): SGHDN, FVKESK. The CDR3 covers 17 residues. The V and J ends lost 2 bases and 6 bases, in that order; junction bases with no gene match: 7. In DNA, the CDR3 is TGTGCCAGCAGCCAACCCGAAGGACTAGCGGGAGTCAATGAGCAGTTCTTC. Its protein product is CASSQPEGLAGVNEQFF.

The chain recombines TRBV28 with TRBJ1-5, with TRBD1 matching 7 bases. The junction had 8 bases not matched to a gene; V was cut back by 5 bases and J by 1 base. This CDR3 spans 16 amino acids. Germline V lookup: CDR1 MDHEN, CDR2 SYDVKM. The CDR3 loop is CASSMGEGASNQPQHF. The CDR3 nucleotides read TGTGCCAGCAGTATGGGAGAGGGGGCGAGCAATCAGCCCCAGCATTTT.

The genes are TRBV7-6 and TRBJ1-1, with D uncertain. The CDR3 has 13 amino acids. Germline loops: CDR1 SGHVS, CDR2 FNYEAQ. V was shortened by 1 base and J by 1 base, with 4 bases between the two germline ends. In nucleotides, the CDR3 is TGTGCCAGCAGCTTAGTCGGGAACACTGAAGCTTTCTTT. Protein product: CASSLVGNTEAFF.

This chain joins TRBV11-2 and TRBJ2-7, with a weak D call TRBD2 (6 bases). The CDR3 extends over 14 amino acids. Deletions cut 1 base from V and 3 bases from J, with 10 bases between. Germline V lookup: CDR1 SGHAT, CDR2 FQNNGV. The CDR3 sequence: CASSLGGGSYEQYF. For the CDR3, the DNA is TGTGCCAGCAGCTTAGGGGGAGGTAGCTACGAGCAGTACTTC.

This rearrangement joins TRBV4-1 to TRBJ2-7; no firm D call. V lost 1 base to trimming and J lost 2 bases, with 12 bases between them. There are 15 residues in the CDR3. Germline CDR1 is MGHRA and CDR2 is YSYEKL. The CDR3 region has the DNA TGCGCCAGCAGCCAAGGCCCAGCGATCACCTACGAGCAGTACTTC. Its protein is CASSQGPAITYEQYF.

The chain combines TRBV2 with TRBJ2-1; TRBD2 matches 13 bases. In germline, CDR1 is SNHLY, CDR2 FYNNEI. The CDR3 covers 14 residues. Trimming at V came to 6 bases and at J to 9 bases, leaving 5 bases not matched to a gene. The chain's CDR3 is CASSWTSGSSEQFF. The CDR3 DNA reads TGTGCCAGCAGCTGGACTAGCGGGAGCTCTGAGCAGTTCTTC.

Comments on this clone: Here the CDR3 omits its conserved ending phenylalanine or tryptophan, so a read error is the likely source. The chain uses TRBV25-1 and TRBJ2-7, with 13 bases fitting TRBD2. In germline, CDR1 is MGHDK, CDR2 SYGVNS. This CDR3 contains 17 residues. With V trimmed by 3 bases and J by 2 bases, 7 bases remained unmatched. This CDR3 reads CASSDQPGLAGAYEQYL. In nucleotides, the CDR3 is TGTGCCAGCAGTGATCAACCCGGACTAGCGGGGGCCTACGAGCAGTACCTC.

This rearrangement joins TRBV9 to TRBJ2-7; tentatively, D is TRBD1 (5 bases). There are 15 residues in the CDR3. The germline CDR1 and CDR2 sequences are SGDLS and YYNGEE. Trimming shortened V by 0 bases and J by 0 bases, and 10 bases separated the two germline ends. The CDR3 reads CASSVGGGISYEQYF. The CDR3 bases are TGTGCCAGCAGCGTAGGGGGCGGAATCTCCTACGAGCAGTACTTC.

The gene calls are TRBV11-2 and TRBJ1-1; D is ambiguous. Trimming left V 1 base short and J 10 bases short, with 7 bases between. The CDR3 extends over 11 amino acids. CDR1 is SGHAT, CDR2 FQNNGV, per germline. The CDR3 DNA sequence: TGTGCCAGCAGCTTAGGACTGGTAGCTTTCTTT. Protein product: CASSLGLVAFF.

Turning to this clone: The junction departs from germline at one end; a sequencing error may be responsible. The DNA of the CDR3 is TGTGCCAGCAGTTACTCGGAGTCGCGGCCAGCGAGTAACTTC. It is translated as CASSYSESRPASNF. J is TRBJ2-7 and V is TRBV6-6; no clear D. The CDR3 has 14 amino acids. The germline CDR1 and CDR2 sequences are MNHNY and SVGAGI (reference sequence).

The chain couples TRBV9 to TRBJ1-2; 8 bases are shared with TRBD1. CDR3 size: 15 residues. The germline V gene encodes CDR1 SGDLS and CDR2 YYNGEE. Trimming removed 4 bases from V and 6 bases from J; junction bases left unmatched: 11. The CDR3, as DNA: TGTGCCAGCAGCTCTCGGACAGGGCCTTTGAATGGCTACACCTTC. Translating it yields CASSSRTGPLNGYTF.

The chain carries TRBV7-6 and TRBJ2-7; 12 bases are shared with TRBD2. The CDR3 contains 16 residues. In germline, CDR1 is SGHVS, CDR2 FNYEAQ. V lost 5 bases, J lost 3 bases, and 8 bases stayed unmatched. The CDR3 is CASSKSGLAGFYEQYF. CDR3 DNA: TGTGCCAGCAGCAAATCGGGACTAGCGGGTTTCTACGAGCAGTACTTC.

This chain uses TRBV7-8 with TRBJ2-3; TRBD2 aligns across 8 bases. V lost 6 bases and J lost 1; bases outside the gene matches: 6. Germline V CDR1 and CDR2: SGHVS, FQNEAQ. The CDR3 consists of 15 residues. In nucleotides, the CDR3 is TGTGCCAGCAGTTCCCCGGGAGGGCGCACAGATACGCAGTATTTT. Protein product: CASSSPGGRTDTQYF. The full variable domain, its missing parts supplied by reference TRBV7-8 and TRBJ2-3, is GAGVSQSPRYKVAKRGQDVALRCDPISGHVSLFWYQQALGQGPEFLTYFQNEAQLDKSGLPSDRFFAERPEGSVSTLKIQRTQQEDSAVYLCASSSPGGRTDTQYFGPGTRLTVL.

This rearrangement joins TRBV11-3 to TRBJ2-5; 8 bases fit TRBD1. CDR3 length equals 15 residues. Germline V lookup: CDR1 SGHNT, CDR2 YENEEA. After removal of 1 base from V and 3 bases from J, the junction contained 4 bases not matched to a gene. The CDR3 reads CASSLVGQGKETQYF. CDR3 DNA sequence: TGTGCCAGCAGCTTAGTTGGACAGGGTAAAGAGACCCAGTACTTC. The full variable domain, its missing parts supplied by reference TRBV11-3 and TRBJ2-5, is EAGVVQSPRYKIIEKKQPVAFWCNPISGHNTLYWYLQNLGQGPELLIRYENEEAVDDSQLPKDRFSAERLKGVDSTLKIQPAELGDSAVYLCASSLVGQGKETQYFGPGTRLLVL.

V usage is TRBV30 and J usage is TRBJ2-1, with a possible D match to TRBD2 (6 bases). V was shortened by 4 bases and J by 11 bases, with 15 bases between the two germline ends. The CDR3 loop spans 12 amino acids. Germline values: CDR1 GTSNPN, CDR2 SVGIG (reference sequence). The CDR3 here is CAWNGAGGQQFF. The CDR3 nucleotides are TGTGCCTGGAATGGAGCGGGTGGGCAGCAGTTCTTC.

The chain couples TRBV4-1 to TRBJ2-7; weak D call: TRBD1 (6 bases). The germline V gene encodes CDR1 MGHRA and CDR2 YSYEKL. The CDR3 runs to 14 residues. With 0 bases removed from V and 3 bases from J, the gap between germline ends came to 9 bases. The CDR3 sequence is CASSQEWTVYEQYF. The CDR3 region has the DNA TGCGCCAGCAGCCAAGAGTGGACAGTCTACGAGCAGTACTTC.

This rearrangement joins TRBV9 to TRBJ2-5; 7 bases are shared with TRBD1. The end of the DNA aligns better with TRBJ2-7, so the J call may be wrong. The V gene's germline CDR1 is SGDLS and CDR2 YYNGEE. This CDR3 spans 15 amino acids. The CDR3 DNA is TGTGCCAGCAGCGTAGGGGGACAGAGCTCCTACGAGCAGTACTTC. Residues: CASSVGGQSSYEQYF.